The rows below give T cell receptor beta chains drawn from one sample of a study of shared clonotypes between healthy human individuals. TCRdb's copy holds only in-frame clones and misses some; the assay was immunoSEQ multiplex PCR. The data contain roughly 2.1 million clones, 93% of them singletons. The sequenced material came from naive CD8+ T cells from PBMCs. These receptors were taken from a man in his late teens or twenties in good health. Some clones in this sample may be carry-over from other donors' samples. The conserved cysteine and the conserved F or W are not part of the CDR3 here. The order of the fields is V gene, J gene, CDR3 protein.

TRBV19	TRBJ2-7	ASSITAFLYEQY
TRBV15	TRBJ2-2	ATSRDVGTNTGELF
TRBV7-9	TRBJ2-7	ASSPPGVLNEQY
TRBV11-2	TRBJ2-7	ASSTSREQY
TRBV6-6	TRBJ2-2	ASSYKAANTGELF
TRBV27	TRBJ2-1	ASSPLQGPYNEQF
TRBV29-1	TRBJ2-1	SVRGGLNYNEQF
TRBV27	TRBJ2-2	ASSFLSAEGTGELF
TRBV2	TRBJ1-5	ASSSGNQPQH
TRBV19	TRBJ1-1	ASTGRENTEAF
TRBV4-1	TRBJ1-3	ASSQESSGQSFSGNTIY
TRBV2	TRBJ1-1	ASSGFPVGQTNEAF